This T cell receptor beta chain was sequenced for a study of breast tumors, draining lymph nodes, adjacent tissues. Samples came from axillary lymph nodes draining the breast cancer. Germline CDR1 SGHTA, CDR2 FQGTGA. The ends lost 4 bases at V and 4 bases at J; junction bases unmatched: 1. The CDR3 consists of 14 residues. TCRdb itself ran the multiplex PCR reads through MiXCR, one entry per CDR3 protein. The data hold more than 200,000 distinct CDR3 sequences, with about 30% observed a single time. There are many counts of this clonotype. The sequence was obtained from a female donor with breast cancer. Some clones in this sample may be carry-over from other donors' samples. The chain uses TRBV7-3 and TRBJ2-3; 11 bases map to TRBD2. Sequenced: axillary lymph node tissue. The CDR3 spells CASSSLAGADTQYF. CDR3 DNA sequence: TGTGCCAGCAGCTCACTAGCGGGAGCAGATACGCAGTATTTT. Full variable domain (outside the CDR3, taken from reference TRBV7-3 and TRBJ2-3): GAGVSQTPSNKVTEKGKYVELRCDPISGHTALYWYRQSLGQGPEFLIYFQGTGAADDSGLPNDRFFAVRPEGSVSTLKIQRTERGDSAVYLCASSSLAGADTQYFGPGTRLTVL.